This T cell receptor beta chain is from a study of cytomegalovirus exposure and HLA in healthy donors. Study-level findings and limits: The finding came from a later analysis; first-cohort TCR clusters tended to co-occur in the 130 or so validation repertoires. There were around 160 TCR beta chains listed as cytomegalovirus-associated. Rare TCR sequences predominated, though certain public TCRs were found in many donors.

The repertoire was sequenced with immunoSEQ multiplex PCR; TCRdb's copy has only in-frame clones and lacks some. The sample records fewer than 350,000 clones, approximately 88% being singletons. Among the approximately 130 subjects of the validation cohort, separate from the approximately 660-subject first cohort, were the donors. With respect to this clone: Its specificity is not known.

The clonotype was recovered from a woman aged 18-29 years in good health and CMV-seronegative. Sequencing was done on a sample of PBMCs.

This chain's CDR3 is CASSYLAGGNGGELFF. The CDR3 DNA follows: TGTGCCAGCAGTTACCTTGCGGGAGGGAATGGCGGGGAGCTGTTTTTT. The chain combines TRBV6-6 with TRBJ2-2; 9 bases fit TRBD2. Germline trimming cut 2 bases from V and 7 bases from J; bases unmatched to any gene: 8. This CDR3 spans 16 amino acids. The V gene's germline CDR1 is MNHNY and CDR2 SVGAGI (reference sequence).